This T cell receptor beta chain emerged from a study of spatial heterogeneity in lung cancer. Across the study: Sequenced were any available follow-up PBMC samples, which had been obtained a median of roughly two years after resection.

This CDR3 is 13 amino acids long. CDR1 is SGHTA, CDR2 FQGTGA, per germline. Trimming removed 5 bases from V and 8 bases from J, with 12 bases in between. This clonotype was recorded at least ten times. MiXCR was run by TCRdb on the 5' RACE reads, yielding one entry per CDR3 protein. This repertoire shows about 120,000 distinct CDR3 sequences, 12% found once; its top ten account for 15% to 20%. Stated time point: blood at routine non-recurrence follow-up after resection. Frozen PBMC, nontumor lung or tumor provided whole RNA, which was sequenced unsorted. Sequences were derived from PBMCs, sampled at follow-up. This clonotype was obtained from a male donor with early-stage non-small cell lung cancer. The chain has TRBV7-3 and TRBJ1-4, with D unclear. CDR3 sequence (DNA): TGTGCCAGCAGCCATCGGGAAGGCGAAAAACTGTTTTTT. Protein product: CASSHREGEKLFF. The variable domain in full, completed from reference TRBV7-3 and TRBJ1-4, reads GAGVSQTPSNKVTEKGKYVELRCDPISGHTALYWYRQSLGQGPEFLIYFQGTGAADDSGLPNDRFFAVRPEGSVSTLKIQRTERGDSAVYLCASSHREGEKLFFGSGTQLSVL.